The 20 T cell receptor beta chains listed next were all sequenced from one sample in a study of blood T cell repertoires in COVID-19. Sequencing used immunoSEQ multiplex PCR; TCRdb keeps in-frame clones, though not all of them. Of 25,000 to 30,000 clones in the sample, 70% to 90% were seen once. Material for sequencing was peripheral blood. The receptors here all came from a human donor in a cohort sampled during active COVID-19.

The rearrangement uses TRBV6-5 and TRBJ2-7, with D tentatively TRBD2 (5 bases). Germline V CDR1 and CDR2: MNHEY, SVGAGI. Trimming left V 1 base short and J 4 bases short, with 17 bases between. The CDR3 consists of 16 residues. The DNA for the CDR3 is TGTGCCAGCAGTTACTTAAGAGCGGATACCGGTTACGAGCAGTACTTC. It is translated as CASSYLRADTGYEQYF.

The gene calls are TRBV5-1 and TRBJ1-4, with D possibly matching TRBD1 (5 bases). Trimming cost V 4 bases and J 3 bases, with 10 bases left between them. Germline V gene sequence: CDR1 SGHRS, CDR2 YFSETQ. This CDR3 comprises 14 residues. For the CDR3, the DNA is TGCGCCAGCAGCATTGGGGCGTCTAATGAAAAACTGTTTTTT. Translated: CASSIGASNEKLFF.

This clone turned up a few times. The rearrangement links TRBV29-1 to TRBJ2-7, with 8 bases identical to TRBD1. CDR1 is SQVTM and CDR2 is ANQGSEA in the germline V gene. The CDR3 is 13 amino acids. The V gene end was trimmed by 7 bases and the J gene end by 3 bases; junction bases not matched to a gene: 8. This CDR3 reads CSALQGGDYEQYF. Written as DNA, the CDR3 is TGCAGCGCTTTACAGGGGGGAGACTACGAGCAGTACTTC.

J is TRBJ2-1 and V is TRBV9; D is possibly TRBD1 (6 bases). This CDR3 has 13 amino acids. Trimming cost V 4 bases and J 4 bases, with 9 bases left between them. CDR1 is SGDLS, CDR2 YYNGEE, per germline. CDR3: CASSLGQYNEQFF. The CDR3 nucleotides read TGTGCCAGCAGCCTAGGACAGTACAATGAGCAGTTCTTC.

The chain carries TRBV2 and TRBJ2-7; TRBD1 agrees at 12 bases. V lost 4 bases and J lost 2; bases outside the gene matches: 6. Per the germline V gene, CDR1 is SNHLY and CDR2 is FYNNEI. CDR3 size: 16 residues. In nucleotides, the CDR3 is TGTGCCAGCAGTGGGGGACAGGGGGCGATCCCCTACGAGCAGTACTTC. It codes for CASSGGQGAIPYEQYF.

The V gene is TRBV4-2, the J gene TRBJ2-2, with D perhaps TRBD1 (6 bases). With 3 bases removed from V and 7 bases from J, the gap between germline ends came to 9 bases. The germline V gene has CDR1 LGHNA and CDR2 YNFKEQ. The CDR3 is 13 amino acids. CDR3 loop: CASSHDRIGELFF. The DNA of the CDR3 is TGTGCCAGCAGCCATGACAGGATCGGGGAGCTGTTTTTT.

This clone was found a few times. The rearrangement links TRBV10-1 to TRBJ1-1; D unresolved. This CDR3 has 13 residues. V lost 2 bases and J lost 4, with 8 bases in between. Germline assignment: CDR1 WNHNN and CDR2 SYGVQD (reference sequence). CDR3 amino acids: CASSEREPTEAFF. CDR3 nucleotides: TGCGCCAGCAGTGAGCGAGAACCCACTGAAGCTTTCTTT.

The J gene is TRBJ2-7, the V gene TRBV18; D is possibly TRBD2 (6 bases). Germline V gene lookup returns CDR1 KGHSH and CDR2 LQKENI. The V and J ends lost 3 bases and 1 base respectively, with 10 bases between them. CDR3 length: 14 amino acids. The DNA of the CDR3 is TGTGCCAGCTCACCCGGGGGTAGTTCCTACGAGCAGTACTTC. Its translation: CASSPGGSSYEQYF.

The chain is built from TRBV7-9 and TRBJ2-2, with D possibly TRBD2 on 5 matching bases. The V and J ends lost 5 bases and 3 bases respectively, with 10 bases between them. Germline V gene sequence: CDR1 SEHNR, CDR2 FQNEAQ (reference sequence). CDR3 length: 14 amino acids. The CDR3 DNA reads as TGTGCCAGCAGCCAAGAGGGTTACACCGGGGAGCTGTTTTTT. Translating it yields CASSQEGYTGELFF. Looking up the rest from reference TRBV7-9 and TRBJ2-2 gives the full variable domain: DTGVSQNPRHKITKRGQNVTFRCDPISEHNRLYWYRQTLGQGPEFLTYFQNEAQLEKSRLLSDRFSAERPKGSFSTLEIQRTEQGDSAMYLCASSQEGYTGELFFGEGSRLTVL.

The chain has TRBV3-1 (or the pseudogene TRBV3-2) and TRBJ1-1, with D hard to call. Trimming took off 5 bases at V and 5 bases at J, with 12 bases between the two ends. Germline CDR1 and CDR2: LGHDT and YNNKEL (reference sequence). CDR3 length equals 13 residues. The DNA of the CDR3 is TGTGCCAGCAGCGGTTGGGGAGAGACTGAAGCTTTCTTT. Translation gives CASSGWGETEAFF.

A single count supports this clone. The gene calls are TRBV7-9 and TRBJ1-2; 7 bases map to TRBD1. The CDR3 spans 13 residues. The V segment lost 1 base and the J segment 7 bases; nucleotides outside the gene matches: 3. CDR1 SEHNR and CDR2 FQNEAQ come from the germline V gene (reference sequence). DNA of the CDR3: TGTGCCAGCAGCTTAGAGGGGGCAAGTGGCTACACCTTC. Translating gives CASSLEGASGYTF.

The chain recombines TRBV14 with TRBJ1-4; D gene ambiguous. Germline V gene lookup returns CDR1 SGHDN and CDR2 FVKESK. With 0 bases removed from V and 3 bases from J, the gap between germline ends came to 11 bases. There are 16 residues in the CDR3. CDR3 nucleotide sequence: TGTGCCAGCAGCCAAGAATACCCAGGCTCTAATGAAAAACTGTTTTTT. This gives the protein CASSQEYPGSNEKLFF.

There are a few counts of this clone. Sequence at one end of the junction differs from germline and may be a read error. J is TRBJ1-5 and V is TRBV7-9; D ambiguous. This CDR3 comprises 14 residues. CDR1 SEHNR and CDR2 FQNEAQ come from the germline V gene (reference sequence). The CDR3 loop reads CASSLVGSDQPQHF. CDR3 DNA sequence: TGTGCCAGCAGCTTAGTCGGTAGCGATCAGCCCCAGCATTTT.

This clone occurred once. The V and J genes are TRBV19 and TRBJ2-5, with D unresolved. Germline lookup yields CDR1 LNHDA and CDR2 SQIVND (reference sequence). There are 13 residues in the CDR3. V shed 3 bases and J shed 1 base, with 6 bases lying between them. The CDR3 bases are TGTGCCAGTAGTATTCAGGTCCAAGAGACCCAGTACTTC. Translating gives CASSIQVQETQYF.

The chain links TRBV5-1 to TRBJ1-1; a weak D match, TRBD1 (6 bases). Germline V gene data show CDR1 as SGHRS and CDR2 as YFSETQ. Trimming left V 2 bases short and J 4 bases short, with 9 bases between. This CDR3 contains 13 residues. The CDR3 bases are TGCGCCAGCAGCTTACAGGGACGCACTGAAGCTTTCTTT. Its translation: CASSLQGRTEAFF.

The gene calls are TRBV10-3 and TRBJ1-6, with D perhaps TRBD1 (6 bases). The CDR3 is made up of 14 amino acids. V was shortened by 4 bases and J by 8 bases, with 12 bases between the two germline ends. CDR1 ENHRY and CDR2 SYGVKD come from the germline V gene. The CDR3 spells CAISVTGRDSPLHF. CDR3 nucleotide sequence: TGTGCCATCAGTGTTACAGGGCGGGATTCACCCCTCCACTTT.

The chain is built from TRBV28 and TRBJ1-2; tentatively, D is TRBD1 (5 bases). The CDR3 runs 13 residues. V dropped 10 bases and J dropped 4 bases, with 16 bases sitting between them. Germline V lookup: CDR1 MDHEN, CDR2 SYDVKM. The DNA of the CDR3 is TGTGCCACCATCAGTGGGGCCTTCTATGGCTACACCTTC. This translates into CATISGAFYGYTF.

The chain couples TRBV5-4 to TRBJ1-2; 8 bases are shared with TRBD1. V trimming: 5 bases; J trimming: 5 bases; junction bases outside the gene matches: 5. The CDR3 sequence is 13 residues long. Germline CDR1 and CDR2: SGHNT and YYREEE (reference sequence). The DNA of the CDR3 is TGTGCCAGCAGTGAGACAGGGGTTTATGGCTACACCTTC. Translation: CASSETGVYGYTF.

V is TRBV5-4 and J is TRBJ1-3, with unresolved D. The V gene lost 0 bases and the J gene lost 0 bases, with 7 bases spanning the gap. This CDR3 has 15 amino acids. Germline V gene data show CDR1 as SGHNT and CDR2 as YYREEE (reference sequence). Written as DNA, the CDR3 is TGTGCCAGCAGCTTGGGGGCCGCCTCTGGAAACACCATATATTTT. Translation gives CASSLGAASGNTIYF.

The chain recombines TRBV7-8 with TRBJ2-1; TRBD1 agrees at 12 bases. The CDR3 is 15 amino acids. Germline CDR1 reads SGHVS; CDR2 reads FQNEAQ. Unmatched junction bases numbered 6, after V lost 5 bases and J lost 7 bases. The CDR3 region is CASSGGQGASNEQFF. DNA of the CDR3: TGTGCCAGCAGCGGGGGACAGGGGGCATCGAATGAGCAGTTCTTC. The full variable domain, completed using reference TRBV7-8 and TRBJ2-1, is GAGVSQSPRYKVAKRGQDVALRCDPISGHVSLFWYQQALGQGPEFLTYFQNEAQLDKSGLPSDRFFAERPEGSVSTLKIQRTQQEDSAVYLCASSGGQGASNEQFFGPGTRLTVL.